This TCR beta chain came from a study of blood T cell repertoires in COVID-19. For the study at large: The samples span acute and convalescent COVID-19 from the United States, Italy and Spain.

The repertoire was sequenced with immunoSEQ multiplex PCR; TCRdb's copy has only in-frame clones and lacks some. The sample carries about 310,000 clones, almost 90% recorded once. This study enrolled people aged about 18 to 95 from roughly 22 US geographic areas. Researchers sorted participants into cohorts using their self-reported clinical history. The sequence was collected from a woman younger than 30 with acute COVID-19. The specimen sequenced was PBMCs or T cells enriched from blood (not recorded which).

The CDR3 loop reads CASIRLRVTRYGYTF. DNA for the CDR3: TGTGCCAGCATCAGACTCAGGGTAACACGGTATGGCTACACCTTC. V is TRBV7-8 and J is TRBJ1-2; D may be TRBD1 (5 bases). The CDR3 covers 15 residues. V gave up 7 bases and J gave up 5 bases, with 20 bases separating them. Germline CDR1 SGHVS, CDR2 FQNEAQ.